The source of this T cell receptor (beta chain) is a study of regulatory T cells in long-lasting Graves disease. General study findings and limits: Newly diagnosed disease favored TRBV20-1 and TRBJ2-1 over persistent disease.

Time point described: persistent/refractory GD, antithyroid drugs over 5 years with positive TRAb. PBMC RNA served as the TCR library source. The authors drew about 9 milliliters of peripheral blood into EDTA tubes. Library construction for TCR beta used iRepertoire HTBI primers and Arm-PCR of CDR3 regions. As originally analysed: Detected in the samples were roughly 60 TRBV and approximately 14 TRBJ segments. TCRdb used MiXCR to reprocess the multiplex PCR reads, holding one entry per CDR3 protein. The V and J calls and clone size are TCRdb's, not the authors'. The sample lists roughly 300,000 distinct CDR3 sequences, 15% to 20% occurring once. Trimming stripped 0 bases from V and 3 bases from J, with 17 bases between. The CDR3 sequence is 17 residues long. Germline loops: CDR1 LGHDT, CDR2 YNNKEL (reference sequence). At least ten counts were recorded for this clonotype. Its antigen remains unknown.

The sequencing here drew on peripheral blood mononuclear cells (PBMCs), taken when the disease was refractory, from a patient treated with antithyroid drugs. The TCR was taken from a female donor with Graves disease. The gene calls are TRBV3-1 and TRBJ1-1; possible D gene TRBD1, 5 bases. CDR3 DNA: TGTGCCAGCAGCCAAGACTGGACATTCCTTAGGCACACTGAAGCTTTCTTT. Protein sequence: CASSQDWTFLRHTEAFF.